This T cell receptor beta chain derives from a study of shared clonotypes between healthy human individuals. Study-level points and caveats: Non-shared clonotypes showed lower generation probabilities than clonotypes common to all four donors. Rarefaction showed that sequencing of sorted subsets was incomplete (despite large depth).

In germline, CDR1 is SGHAT, CDR2 FQNNGV. The CDR3 is 17 amino acids. Trimming removed 4 bases from V and 4 bases from J, with 22 bases in between. The CD4+ fraction was divided into a CD45RA+ naive subset and a CD45RA-negative memory subset. Regarding this clone: Its cognate antigen is unknown.

Several immunoSEQ plates held equal portions of the genomic DNA taken from each subset. Data came from immunoSEQ multiplex PCR; TCRdb stores just in-frame clones and leaves some out. The sample shows 2 million to 2.5 million clones, around 95% of them seen only once. This chain joins TRBV11-2 and TRBJ2-5; D perhaps matches TRBD2 (6 bases). Sequenced sample: naive CD4+ T cells sorted from blood. Subset here: CD45RA+ positively selected. The TCR comes from a man between 18 and 29 years old in good health. DNA for the CDR3: TGTGCCAGCAGCTCCTCCTCCTTAGCGGAGCTGGGAGAGACCCAGTACTTC. Amino acid sequence: CASSSSSLAELGETQYF.